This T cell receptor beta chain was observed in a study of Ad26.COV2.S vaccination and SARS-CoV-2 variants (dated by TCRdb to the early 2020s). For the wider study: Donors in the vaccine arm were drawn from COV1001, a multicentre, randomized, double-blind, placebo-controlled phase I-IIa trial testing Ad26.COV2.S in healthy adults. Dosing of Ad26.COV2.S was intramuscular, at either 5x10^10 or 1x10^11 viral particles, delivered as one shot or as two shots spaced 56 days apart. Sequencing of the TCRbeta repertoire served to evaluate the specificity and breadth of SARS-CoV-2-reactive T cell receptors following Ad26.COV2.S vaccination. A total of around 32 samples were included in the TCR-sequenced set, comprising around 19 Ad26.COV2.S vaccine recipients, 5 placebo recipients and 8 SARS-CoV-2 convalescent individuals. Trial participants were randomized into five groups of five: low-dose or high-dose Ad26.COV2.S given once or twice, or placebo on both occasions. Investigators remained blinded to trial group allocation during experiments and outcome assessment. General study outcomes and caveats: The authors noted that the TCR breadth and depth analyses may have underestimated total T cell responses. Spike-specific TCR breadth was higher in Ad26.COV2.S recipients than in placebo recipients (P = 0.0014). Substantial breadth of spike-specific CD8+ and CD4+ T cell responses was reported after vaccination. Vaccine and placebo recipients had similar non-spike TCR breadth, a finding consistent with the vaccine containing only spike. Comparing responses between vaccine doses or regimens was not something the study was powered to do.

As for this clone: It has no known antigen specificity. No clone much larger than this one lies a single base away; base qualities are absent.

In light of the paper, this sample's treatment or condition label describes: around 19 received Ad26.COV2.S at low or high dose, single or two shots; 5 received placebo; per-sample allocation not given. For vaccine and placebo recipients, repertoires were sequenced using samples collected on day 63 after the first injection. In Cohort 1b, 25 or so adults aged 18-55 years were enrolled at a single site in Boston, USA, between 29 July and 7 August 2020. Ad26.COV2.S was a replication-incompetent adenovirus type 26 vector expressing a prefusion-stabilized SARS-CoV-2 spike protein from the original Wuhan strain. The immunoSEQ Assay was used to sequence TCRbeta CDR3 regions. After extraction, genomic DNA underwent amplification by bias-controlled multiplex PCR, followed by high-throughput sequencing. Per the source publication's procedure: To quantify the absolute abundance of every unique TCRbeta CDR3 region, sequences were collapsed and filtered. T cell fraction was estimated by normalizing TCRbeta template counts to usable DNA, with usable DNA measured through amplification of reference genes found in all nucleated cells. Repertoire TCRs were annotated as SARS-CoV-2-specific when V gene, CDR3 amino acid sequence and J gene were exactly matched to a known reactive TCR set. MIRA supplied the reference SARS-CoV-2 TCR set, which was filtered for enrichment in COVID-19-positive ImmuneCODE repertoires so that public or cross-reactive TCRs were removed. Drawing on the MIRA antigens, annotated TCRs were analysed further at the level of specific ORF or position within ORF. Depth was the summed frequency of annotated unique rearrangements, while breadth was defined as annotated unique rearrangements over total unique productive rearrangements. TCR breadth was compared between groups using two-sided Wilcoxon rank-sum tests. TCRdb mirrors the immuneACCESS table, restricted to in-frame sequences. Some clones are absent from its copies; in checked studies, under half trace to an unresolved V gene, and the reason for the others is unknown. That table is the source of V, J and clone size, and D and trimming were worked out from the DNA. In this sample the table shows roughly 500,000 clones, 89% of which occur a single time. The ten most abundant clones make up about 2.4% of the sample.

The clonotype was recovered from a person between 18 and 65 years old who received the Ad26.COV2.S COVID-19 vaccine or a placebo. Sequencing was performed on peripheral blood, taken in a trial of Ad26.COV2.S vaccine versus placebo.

Read as DNA, the sequence is TGCGCCAGCAGCCAAGATGAAGCGGGGTGGGGCACAGATACGCAGTATTTT. It translates as CASSQDEAGWGTDTQYF. The receptor chain draws on TRBV4-3 and TRBJ2-3; the central 7 bases match TRBD2. From the cysteine through the phenylalanine, the CDR3 covers 17 amino acids. Only CDR3 DNA remains: 51 bases, in frame from the first base. The germline V gene sets CDR1 to LGHNA and CDR2 to YSLEER. V and J are trimmed by 0 bases and 1 base, and the gene matches miss 7 bases of the junction.